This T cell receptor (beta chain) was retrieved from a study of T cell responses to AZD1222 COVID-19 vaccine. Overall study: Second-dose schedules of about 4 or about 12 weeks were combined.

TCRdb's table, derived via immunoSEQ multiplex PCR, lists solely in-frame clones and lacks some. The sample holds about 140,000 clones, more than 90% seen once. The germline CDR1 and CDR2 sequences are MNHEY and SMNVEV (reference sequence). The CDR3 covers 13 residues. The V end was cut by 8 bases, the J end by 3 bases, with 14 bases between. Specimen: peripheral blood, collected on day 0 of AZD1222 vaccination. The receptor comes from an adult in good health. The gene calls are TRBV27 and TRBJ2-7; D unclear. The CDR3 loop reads CASATQNGYEQYF. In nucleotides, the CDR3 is TGTGCCAGCGCGACACAGAACGGCTACGAGCAGTACTTC.